The 27 T cell receptor beta chains presented below share a single source sample, sequenced in a study. TCRdb reanalysed the 5' RACE reads using MiXCR and keeps one entry per CDR3 protein. The sample comprises roughly 39,000 distinct CDR3 sequences, 15% to 20% of which are singletons, and under 3.5% rests with the top ten. The source material was naive CD4+ T cells sorted from a lymph node. Subset indicated: naive CD4+ T cells, CD4+CD45RA+CD25-. The receptors originated from a female donor with breast cancer.

The chain is built from TRBV5-1 and TRBJ2-3, with 7 bases that match TRBD2. The J segment lost 4 bases and the V segment lost 7 bases, leaving 9 bases of the junction unmatched. The CDR3 is 14 residues long. The V gene's germline CDR1 is SGHRS and CDR2 YFSETQ. CDR3 coding DNA: TGCGCCAGCGGGGCGGGAGAGCTCGCAGATACGCAGTATTTT. This sequence encodes CASGAGELADTQYF.

This clonotype was detected a few times. This chain links TRBV13 with TRBJ1-5; the D gene is possibly TRBD1 (5 bases). CDR3 length: 16 residues. V dropped 2 bases and J dropped 5 bases, with 16 bases sitting between them. CDR1 and CDR2 (germline): PRHDT, FYEKMQ (reference sequence). The CDR3 coding sequence is TGTGCCAGCAGCTTATATCTGGGGGGGAGTGATCAGCCCCAGCATTTT. It codes for CASSLYLGGSDQPQHF.

This clonotype was counted a few times. This chain uses TRBV30 with TRBJ1-1, with D possibly TRBD1 on 5 matching bases. Looked up from germline, CDR1 is GTSNPN and CDR2 is SVGIG (reference sequence). This CDR3 has 17 amino acids. V was pared by 0 bases and J by 0 bases, with 17 bases between. CDR3 sequence: CAWSVRDGTGMNTEAFF. The CDR3 bases are TGTGCCTGGAGTGTACGGGATGGGACGGGAATGAACACTGAAGCTTTCTTT.

This clonotype has a single count. At one of its ends the junction is not consistent with the germline gene, which may arise from a read error. V usage is TRBV20-1 and J usage is TRBJ1-2; D remains ambiguous. The germline V gene encodes CDR1 DFQATT and CDR2 SNEGSKA (reference sequence). This CDR3 has 13 amino acids. This chain's CDR3 is CSAKEAARYGFTF. The CDR3 DNA reads TGCAGTGCTAAAGAGGCCGCTCGCTATGGCTTCACCTTC.

This clonotype was seen a few times. The CDR3 sequence is CSVAGQTTYEQYF. The CDR3 DNA follows: TGCAGCGTGGCCGGGCAGACCACCTACGAGCAGTACTTC. V and J are TRBV29-1 and TRBJ2-7; D gene uncertain. Trimming stripped 6 bases from V and 2 bases from J, with 14 bases between. This CDR3 is 13 amino acids long. From germline, CDR1 is SQVTM and CDR2 ANQGSEA.

The chain uses TRBV20-1 and TRBJ1-2; D is possibly TRBD1 (5 bases). The V and J ends lost 5 bases and 6 bases respectively, with 19 bases between them. Looked up from germline, CDR1 is DFQATT and CDR2 is SNEGSKA (reference sequence). The length of the CDR3 is 14 residues. This chain's CDR3 is CSAWGWGRRDGYTF. The CDR3 nucleotides are TGCAGTGCTTGGGGGTGGGGGAGACGGGATGGCTACACCTTC.

This rearrangement joins TRBV6-5 to TRBJ1-5; 8 nucleotides align to TRBD1. The CDR3 has 15 residues. The V and J ends lost 4 bases and 5 bases, in that order; junction bases with no gene match: 7. CDR1 and CDR2 from the germline V gene are MNHEY and SVGAGI. The CDR3 region is CASSSRQGQDQPQHF. The CDR3 DNA sequence: TGTGCCAGCAGTTCGCGACAGGGGCAGGATCAGCCCCAGCATTTT.

The sample holds one count of this clonotype. The V and J genes are TRBV5-6 and TRBJ2-3; possibly TRBD1 or TRBD2 for D (5 bases each). CDR3 length: 14 residues. Germline CDR1 SGHDT, CDR2 YYEEEE. V gave up 4 bases and J gave up 3 bases, with 12 bases separating them. The CDR3 here is CASSRAGTTDTQYF. The CDR3 region has the DNA TGTGCCAGCAGCCGAGCCGGGACGACAGATACGCAGTATTTT.

V gene TRBV7-2 combines with J gene TRBJ2-3; 8 bases fit TRBD2. Germline CDR1 is SGHTA and CDR2 is FQGNSA. The CDR3 is 14 residues long. J was trimmed by 2 bases and V by 5 bases; bases with no gene match: 3. The CDR3 nucleotides read TGTGCCAGCAGCCGTAGCGGGGTCACAGATACGCAGTATTTT. Its translation: CASSRSGVTDTQYF. Supplemented by reference TRBV7-2 and TRBJ2-3, the full variable domain reads GAGVSQSPSNKVTEKGKDVELRCDPISGHTALYWYRQSLGQGLEFLIYFQGNSAPDKSGLPSDRFSAERTGGSVSTLTIQRTQQEDSAVYLCASSRSGVTDTQYFGPGTRLTVL.

The CDR3 region is CASSIGQGASYEQYF. Written as DNA, the CDR3 is TGTGCCAGCAGCATTGGACAGGGGGCCTCCTACGAGCAGTACTTC. The chain is built from TRBV12-3 or TRBV12-4 and TRBJ2-7, with 11 bases aligning to TRBD1. With V trimmed by 6 bases and J by 0 bases, 4 bases remained unmatched. CDR3 length: 15 amino acids.

This clonotype has a handful of counts. This chain uses TRBV29-1 with TRBJ2-5, with 7 bases matching TRBD1. This CDR3 is 12 amino acids long. Germline lookup yields CDR1 SQVTM and CDR2 ANQGSEA. V was clipped by 7 bases and J by 2 bases; unmatched bases: 4. The CDR3 sequence is CSAVTGQETQYF. Here the CDR3 DNA reads TGCAGCGCTGTGACAGGGCAAGAGACCCAGTACTTC.

This clonotype has just a few counts. J is TRBJ2-7 and V is TRBV7-8, with D perhaps TRBD2 (6 bases). Trimming shortened V by 5 bases and J by 4 bases, and 15 bases separated the two germline ends. CDR1 is SGHVS, CDR2 FQNEAQ, per germline. There are 14 residues in the CDR3. DNA of the CDR3: TGTGCCAGCAGCCCCCTGGCGGGATCGTACGAGCAGTACTTC. This gives the protein CASSPLAGSYEQYF.

With regard to this clonotype: The CDR3 ends on some other residue instead of the conserved phenylalanine or tryptophan, so this is likely a read error. The CDR3 reads CASSPLRLAGDNEQFL. For the CDR3, the DNA is TGTGCCAGCAGCCCCCTGAGACTAGCGGGAGATAATGAACAGTTCCTC. V and J are TRBV13 and TRBJ2-1; TRBD2 matches 12 bases. The CDR3 extends over 16 amino acids. In germline, CDR1 is PRHDT, CDR2 FYEKMQ (reference sequence).

The chain employs TRBV6-5 and TRBJ2-7; 11 bases align to TRBD2. The length of the CDR3 is 15 residues. Germline trimming cut 2 bases from V and 2 bases from J; bases unmatched to any gene: 2. Germline V gene lookup returns CDR1 MNHEY and CDR2 SVGAGI. The CDR3 nucleotides read TGTGCCAGCAGTTACGGGACTAGCGGTACCTACGAGCAGTACTTC. It is translated as CASSYGTSGTYEQYF.

This clonotype was seen at least ten times. This rearrangement joins TRBV4-2 to TRBJ1-4, with D uncertain. Germline CDR1 reads LGHNA; CDR2 reads YNFKEQ. The V end lost 0 bases, the J end lost 6 bases, and 8 bases lay between the germline ends. This CDR3 comprises 14 residues. For the CDR3, the DNA is TGTGCCAGCAGCCAAGATTCCGGGGATGAAAAACTGTTTTTT. Translation gives CASSQDSGDEKLFF.

This clonotype has just a few counts. The V gene is TRBV10-2, the J gene TRBJ2-1; the D gene is possibly TRBD2 (5 bases). The V end lost 6 bases, the J end lost 4 bases, and 10 bases lay between the germline ends. There are 13 residues in the CDR3. Looked up from germline, CDR1 is WSHSY and CDR2 is SAAADI. The DNA for the CDR3 is TGCGCCAGCAGACCCGGACTTTACAATGAGCAGTTCTTC. It specifies CASRPGLYNEQFF.

This clonotype occurred many times. The gene calls are TRBV10-3 and TRBJ2-7, with 7 bases matching TRBD2. Germline values: CDR1 ENHRY, CDR2 SYGVKD. V lost 3 bases and J lost 3; bases outside the gene matches: 11. This CDR3 is built from 16 residues. Here the CDR3 DNA reads TGTGCCATCAGTGAACTAATCCGGGCTAGCGGCTACGAGCAGTACTTC. Translation gives CAISELIRASGYEQYF.

Many counts were recorded for this clonotype. V and J are TRBV29-1 and TRBJ2-5; tentative D call: TRBD1 (6 bases). The V end lost 7 bases, the J end lost 1 base, and 13 bases lay between the germline ends. The CDR3 runs 13 residues. Looked up from germline, CDR1 is SQVTM and CDR2 is ANQGSEA. In nucleotides, the CDR3 is TGCAGCGCCCGACTGGGGGCCCAAGAGACCCAGTACTTC. Its protein product is CSARLGAQETQYF.

The rearrangement uses TRBV25-1 and TRBJ2-1; D remains ambiguous. This CDR3 is 13 amino acids long. The ends were cut back, 7 bases at V and 0 bases at J, with 7 bases in the middle. Germline V lookup: CDR1 MGHDK, CDR2 SYGVNS. The CDR3 bases are TGTGCCAGCAAAGAAAGCTCCTACAATGAGCAGTTCTTC. It yields the protein CASKESSYNEQFF.

The table lists this clonotype with many counts. This chain joins TRBV7-3 and TRBJ1-1; 8 bases match TRBD1. V trimming: 5 bases; J trimming: 1 base; junction bases outside the gene matches: 3. The CDR3 is 14 residues long. The V gene's germline CDR1 is SGHTA and CDR2 FQGTGA. CDR3 residues: CASSRTGPNTEAFF. Here the CDR3 DNA reads TGTGCCAGCAGCAGGACAGGGCCGAACACTGAAGCTTTCTTT. Full variable domain (rest looked up from reference TRBV7-3 and TRBJ1-1): GAGVSQTPSNKVTEKGKYVELRCDPISGHTALYWYRQSLGQGPEFLIYFQGTGAADDSGLPNDRFFAVRPEGSVSTLKIQRTERGDSAVYLCASSRTGPNTEAFFGQGTRLTVV.

The V call is TRBV5-1, the J call TRBJ2-1; a possible D gene is TRBD2 (6 bases). V lost 5 bases to trimming and J lost 12 bases, with 27 bases between them. This CDR3 spans 16 amino acids. Germline CDR1 and CDR2: SGHRS and YFSETQ. The CDR3: CASRGERGPGTPPQFF. CDR3 in DNA: TGCGCCAGCAGGGGGGAGAGGGGACCCGGGACTCCTCCGCAGTTCTTC.

V gene TRBV6-5 combines with J gene TRBJ2-2; D not certain. Germline lookup yields CDR1 MNHEY and CDR2 SVGAGI. The length of the CDR3 is 16 residues. V was trimmed by 2 bases and J by 0 bases, leaving 10 bases between them. CDR3 sequence: CASSYQNPANTGELFF. The CDR3 DNA is TGTGCCAGCAGTTACCAAAACCCCGCGAACACCGGGGAGCTGTTTTTT.

In this sample, this clonotype turned up a few times. The gene calls are TRBV5-1 and TRBJ2-1; possible D gene TRBD1, 6 bases. Germline values: CDR1 SGHRS, CDR2 YFSETQ. Trimming pared 0 bases from V and 5 bases from J, leaving 9 bases between. The CDR3 consists of 14 residues. The CDR3, as DNA: TGCGCCAGCAGCTTGGGGGACAACCACAATGAGCAGTTCTTC. This sequence encodes CASSLGDNHNEQFF.

The table lists this clonotype with a few counts. The chain is built from TRBV15 and TRBJ2-1; D not certain. The length of the CDR3 is 17 residues. The germline V gene encodes CDR1 LNHNV and CDR2 YYDKDF (reference sequence). The V end lost 1 base, the J end lost 2 bases, and 15 bases lay between the germline ends. The CDR3, as DNA: TGTGCCACCAGCAGAGTGAAACATGCCCCCACCTACAATGAGCAGTTCTTC. It translates to CATSRVKHAPTYNEQFF.

This clonotype has more than one count but fewer than ten. The junction and the germline gene differ at one end; a read error may be behind it. The chain carries TRBV7-3 and TRBJ2-6, with D tentatively TRBD1 (6 bases). CDR3 length: 15 amino acids. In germline, CDR1 is SGHTA, CDR2 FQGTGA. In DNA, the CDR3 is TGTGCCAGCAGCGTGGACAGCTCTGGGACCAACGTCCTGACTTTC. It specifies CASSVDSSGTNVLTF.

The gene calls are TRBV28 and TRBJ2-5; D assignment may be TRBD1 or TRBD2 (5 bases each). This CDR3 is built from 14 residues. Per the germline V gene, CDR1 is MDHEN and CDR2 is SYDVKM. V dropped 7 bases and J dropped 4 bases, with 16 bases sitting between them. The CDR3 here is CASKSGQTRETQYF. The CDR3 DNA follows: TGTGCCAGCAAGTCGGGGCAAACGAGAGAGACCCAGTACTTC.

This clonotype has at least ten counts. V gene TRBV5-4 combines with J gene TRBJ2-3; D possibly corresponds to TRBD2 (5 bases). The CDR3 is 14 residues long. V shed 3 bases and J shed 0 bases, with 8 bases lying between them. The germline V gene encodes CDR1 SGHNT and CDR2 YYREEE (reference sequence). The CDR3 reads CASSSAASTDTQYF. In nucleotides, the CDR3 is TGTGCCAGCAGCTCAGCGGCTAGCACAGATACGCAGTATTTT.